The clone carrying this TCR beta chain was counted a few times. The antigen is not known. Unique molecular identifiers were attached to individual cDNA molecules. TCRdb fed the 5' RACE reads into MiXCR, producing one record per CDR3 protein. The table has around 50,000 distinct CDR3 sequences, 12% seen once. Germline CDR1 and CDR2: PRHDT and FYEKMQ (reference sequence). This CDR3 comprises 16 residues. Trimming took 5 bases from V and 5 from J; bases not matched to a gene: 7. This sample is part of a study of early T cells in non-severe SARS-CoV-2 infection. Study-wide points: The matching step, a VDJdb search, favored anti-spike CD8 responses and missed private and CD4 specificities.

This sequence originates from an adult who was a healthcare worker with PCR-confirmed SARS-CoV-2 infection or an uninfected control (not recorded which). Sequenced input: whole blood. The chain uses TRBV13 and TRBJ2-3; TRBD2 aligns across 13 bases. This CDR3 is CASSPRLAGGLDTQYF. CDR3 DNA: TGTGCCAGCAGCCCGCGACTAGCGGGAGGACTAGATACGCAGTATTTT.